Following are 29 T cell receptor beta chains from one sample sequenced in a study of blood T cell repertoires in COVID-19 (dated by TCRdb to the early 2020s). The library was prepared using the immunoSEQ multiplex PCR assay. TCRdb limited this immuneACCESS table to in-frame rearrangements with V and J called. A share of clones is missing; checked studies link under half to unresolved V genes, and the rest is unexplained. The sample data list roughly 68,000 clones, and around 90% of these were observed just once. The leading ten clones occupy about 3% of the sample. The specimen was peripheral blood. The receptors shown here come from a woman aged 45-65 years with COVID-19, enrolled during active disease.

The chain joins TRBV11-3 to TRBJ2-2; tentatively, D is TRBD1 (5 bases). CDR1 is SGHNT, CDR2 YENEEA, per germline. Trimming took off 2 bases at V and 9 bases at J, with 7 bases between the two ends. This CDR3 is 12 amino acids long. This CDR3 reads CASSLWGRELFF. The CDR3 nucleotides read TGTGCCAGCAGCTTATGGGGCCGGGAGCTGTTTTTT.

The chain combines TRBV27 with TRBJ1-5, with D maybe TRBD1 (5 bases). Trimming took off 7 bases at V and 4 bases at J, with 14 bases between the two ends. Germline V gene data show CDR1 as MNHEY and CDR2 as SMNVEV (reference sequence). The CDR3 runs 14 residues. The CDR3 DNA is TGTGCCAGCAAACCCGGGGGGGTGAATCAGCCCCAGCATTTT. Its protein is CASKPGGVNQPQHF.

The sample holds one count of this clone. The rearrangement links TRBV14 to TRBJ1-6, with D unresolved. Looked up from germline, CDR1 is SGHDN and CDR2 is FVKESK. V lost 3 bases and J 9 bases, leaving 9 bases between the germline ends. CDR3 length: 13 residues. Here the CDR3 reads CASSHVYGSPLHF. In nucleotides, the CDR3 is TGTGCCAGCAGCCACGTCTACGGTTCACCCCTCCACTTT.

The chain carries TRBV30 and TRBJ1-6; TRBD1 aligns across 9 bases. The V and J ends lost 8 bases and 10 bases, in that order; junction bases with no gene match: 12. This CDR3 spans 14 amino acids. The V gene's germline CDR1 is GTSNPN and CDR2 SVGIG (reference sequence). CDR3 sequence reads: CATTTGGVRSPLHF. The CDR3 nucleotides are TGTGCCACTACTACAGGGGGCGTTCGATCACCCCTCCACTTT.

This clone was observed a handful of times. The gene calls are TRBV7-9 and TRBJ2-7, with 7 bases matching TRBD2. Germline values: CDR1 SEHNR, CDR2 FQNEAQ (reference sequence). The length of the CDR3 is 17 residues. Trimming took 5 bases from V and 5 from J; bases not matched to a gene: 18. The DNA for the CDR3 is TGTGCCAGCAGCACCCCCCGGGGCGGGGCGGGAGTCGACGAGCAGTACTTC. This gives the protein CASSTPRGGAGVDEQYF.

J is TRBJ2-1 and V is TRBV2, with TRBD2 as a possible D gene (5 bases). V lost 6 bases and J lost 0, with 15 bases in between. Per germline, CDR1 SNHLY and CDR2 FYNNEI. CDR3 length: 16 amino acids. The CDR3 region is CASRDWTRSSYNEQFF. The CDR3 DNA sequence: TGTGCCAGCAGGGATTGGACTCGAAGCTCCTACAATGAGCAGTTCTTC.

The rearrangement links TRBV15 to TRBJ2-7; 10 bases line up with TRBD1. With V trimmed by 8 bases and J by 7 bases, 11 bases remained unmatched. CDR1 LNHNV and CDR2 YYDKDF come from the germline V gene (reference sequence). This CDR3 region has 14 residues. The CDR3 nucleotides are TGTGCCACCGTCCGGGACAGGGGTACTTGGGAGCAGTACTTC. Protein: CATVRDRGTWEQYF.

This clone has only one observation. This sequence joins TRBV7-9 and TRBJ1-3, with 8 positions matching TRBD1. The CDR3 extends over 14 amino acids. V lost 1 base, J lost 8 bases, and 4 bases stayed unmatched. CDR1 SEHNR and CDR2 FQNEAQ come from the germline V gene (reference sequence). CDR3 in amino acids: CASSLVPGGHTIYF. CDR3 nucleotide sequence: TGTGCCAGCAGCTTAGTTCCAGGGGGCCACACCATATATTTT.

The chain is built from TRBV12-3 or TRBV12-4 and TRBJ1-5, with no clear D. This CDR3 comprises 12 residues. V lost 1 base to trimming and J lost 9 bases, with 7 bases between them. In DNA form, the CDR3 reads TGTGCCAGCAGTTTAGTACCAGGGCCCCAGCATTTT. Protein: CASSLVPGPQHF.

J is TRBJ2-3 and V is TRBV19; 8 nucleotides align to TRBD2. CDR1 and CDR2 (germline): LNHDA, SQIVND (reference sequence). This CDR3 contains 14 residues. Trimming cost V 9 bases and J 0 bases; bases outside gene matches: 5. The CDR3: CASARLASTDTQYF. CDR3 DNA: TGTGCCAGCGCCCGACTAGCGAGCACAGATACGCAGTATTTT.

This clone is medium-sized (0.01 to 0.1%) in the sample. This chain connects TRBV9 to TRBJ1-1, with D possibly TRBD1 on 5 matching bases. Per germline, CDR1 SGDLS and CDR2 YYNGEE. This CDR3 spans 16 amino acids. V shed 3 bases and J shed 4 bases, with 19 bases lying between them. Written as DNA, the CDR3 is TGTGCCAGCAGCGCCGTGACGGGGGGTTTTGCCACTGAAGCTTTCTTT. Residues: CASSAVTGGFATEAFF.

This sequence joins TRBV4-1 and TRBJ2-1; 9 bases are shared with TRBD2. The CDR3 is made up of 17 amino acids. J lost 7 bases, V lost 1 base, and 11 bases had no gene match. Germline lookup yields CDR1 MGHRA and CDR2 YSYEKL. CDR3 DNA: TGCGCCAGCAGCCAAGGGATGACTAGCGGAGCGAGAAATGAGCAGTTCTTC. Amino acid sequence: CASSQGMTSGARNEQFF.

The chain uses TRBV6-2 or TRBV6-3 and TRBJ2-1, with 12 bases that match TRBD2. The CDR3 runs 16 residues. Unmatched junction bases numbered 8, after V lost 2 bases and J lost 9 bases. The V gene's germline CDR1 is MNHEY and CDR2 SVGEGT. CDR3 nucleotides: TGTGCCAGCAGTTACCTAGCGGGAGGGCCTAAGCGTGAGCAGTTCTTC. This gives the protein CASSYLAGGPKREQFF.

The chain employs TRBV19 and TRBJ2-7; 7 bases are shared with TRBD2. The J segment lost 6 bases and the V segment lost 5 bases, leaving 13 bases of the junction unmatched. From germline, CDR1 is LNHDA and CDR2 SQIVND (reference sequence). This CDR3 spans 15 amino acids. In nucleotides, the CDR3 is TGTGCCAGTAGTCTGGGACGAGCGGGATCTAGCGAGCAGTACTTC. Translated, it gives CASSLGRAGSSEQYF. The whole variable domain, remainder taken from reference TRBV19 and TRBJ2-7, is DGGITQSPKYLFRKEGQNVTLSCEQNLNHDAMYWYRQDPGQGLRLIYYSQIVNDFQKGDIAEGYSVSREKKESFPLTVTSAQKNPTAFYLCASSLGRAGSSEQYFGPGTRLTVT.

The chain carries TRBV15 and TRBJ1-3, with 7 bases aligning to TRBD1. Per the germline V gene, CDR1 is LNHNV and CDR2 is YYDKDF (reference sequence). J lost 2 bases, V lost 2 bases, and 12 bases had no gene match. The CDR3 has 18 residues. CDR3 nucleotides: TGTGCCACCAGCAGATCCCTCTCGACAGGGAAGACTGGAAACACCATATATTTT. Translating gives CATSRSLSTGKTGNTIYF. Based on the CDR3 plus reference TRBV15 and TRBJ1-3, the full variable domain is DAMVIQNPRYQVTQFGKPVTLSCSQTLNHNVMYWYQQKSSQAPKLLFHYYDKDFNNEADTPDNFQSRRPNTSFCFLDIRSPGLGDTAMYLCATSRSLSTGKTGNTIYFGEGSWLTVV.

The CDR3 DNA follows: TGTGCCAGCAGCCAAGAAGGCCTAGCGGGACCTCTCTACAATGAGCAGTTCTTC. Its translation is CASSQEGLAGPLYNEQFF. This chain joins TRBV14 and TRBJ2-1, with 9 bases identical to TRBD2. CDR1 SGHDN and CDR2 FVKESK come from the germline V gene. The J segment lost 3 bases and the V segment lost 0 bases, leaving 9 bases of the junction unmatched. This CDR3 comprises 18 residues.

This chain links TRBV5-1 with TRBJ1-3, with D maybe TRBD1 (6 bases). The ends were cut back, 5 bases at V and 2 bases at J, with 8 bases in the middle. Germline V gene data show CDR1 as SGHRS and CDR2 as YFSETQ. The CDR3 runs 13 residues. The CDR3 spells CASRAGAGNTIYF. As DNA, the CDR3 is TGCGCCAGCAGGGCAGGGGCTGGAAACACCATATATTTT.

The chain recombines TRBV3-1 (or the pseudogene TRBV3-2) with TRBJ2-3; TRBD2 matches at 12 bases. CDR1 and CDR2 (germline): LGHDT, YNNKEL (reference sequence). The CDR3 runs 16 residues. V lost 4 bases to trimming and J lost 11 bases; unmatched junction nucleotides: 13. The CDR3 loop reads CASSPELSLAGGGQYF. CDR3 nucleotides: TGTGCCAGCAGCCCCGAATTAAGTCTAGCGGGAGGGGGGCAGTATTTT.

The chain has TRBV11-2 and TRBJ2-7; perhaps TRBD1 as D (6 bases). Deletions cut 5 bases from V and 4 bases from J, with 18 bases between. The germline V gene encodes CDR1 SGHAT and CDR2 FQNNGV. This CDR3 region has 15 residues. For the CDR3, the DNA is TGTGCCAGCAGCACGATTCAGACAGGTTTATACGAGCAGTACTTC. Translated, it gives CASSTIQTGLYEQYF.

The rearrangement links TRBV2 to TRBJ2-3, with TRBD2 matching 9 bases. Trimming at V came to 4 bases and at J to 8 bases, leaving 7 bases not matched to a gene. Germline-derived CDR1 and CDR2 are SNHLY and FYNNEI. The CDR3 totals 14 residues. CDR3 in DNA: TGTGCCAGCAGTGCCGGACTAGCGATAGGTACGCAGTATTTT. Protein sequence: CASSAGLAIGTQYF.

J is TRBJ2-1 and V is TRBV28; tentative D call: TRBD1 (7 bases). CDR1 and CDR2 (germline): MDHEN, SYDVKM. This CDR3 region has 11 residues. Trimming stripped 2 bases from V and 14 bases from J, with 10 bases between. This CDR3 is CASSLGRGEFF. In nucleotides, the CDR3 is TGTGCCAGCAGTTTAGGCAGGGGGGAGTTCTTC.

The V gene is TRBV18, the J gene TRBJ1-4; tentatively, D is TRBD1 (5 bases). Germline V gene sequence: CDR1 KGHSH, CDR2 LQKENI. The CDR3 totals 15 residues. V dropped 5 bases and J dropped 0 bases, with 10 bases sitting between them. Here the CDR3 reads CASSDSRATNEKLFF. The CDR3 DNA reads as TGTGCCAGCTCAGACAGCCGTGCAACTAATGAAAAACTGTTTTTT.

The rearrangement uses TRBV5-8 and TRBJ2-1; unclear D gene. The CDR3 is made up of 14 amino acids. From germline, CDR1 is SGHTS and CDR2 YDEGEE. Trimming removed 6 bases from V and 5 bases from J, with 15 bases in between. The CDR3 spells CASTYRSLDNEQFF. The CDR3 DNA sequence: TGTGCCAGCACCTACCGGAGCCTTGACAATGAGCAGTTCTTC. Combining the CDR3 with reference TRBV5-8 and TRBJ2-1 gives the whole variable domain EAGVTQSPTHLIKTRGQQATLRCSPISGHTSVYWYQQALGLGLQFLLWYDEGEERNRGNFPPRFSGRQFPNYSSELNVNALELEDSALYLCASTYRSLDNEQFFGPGTRLTVL.

This chain links TRBV7-2 with TRBJ1-6; a possible D gene is TRBD1 (6 bases). The CDR3 loop spans 19 amino acids. Trimming pared 2 bases from V and 7 bases from J, leaving 24 bases between. The germline CDR1 and CDR2 sequences are SGHTA and FQGNSA. The CDR3, as DNA: TGTGCCAGCAGCTTAAAAATGGGTGTGGGGGCGCTCAGGAATTCACCCCTCCACTTT. Its protein product is CASSLKMGVGALRNSPLHF.

This clone came up a few times. The chain couples TRBV7-8 to TRBJ2-5; tentative D call: TRBD2 (6 bases). The CDR3 has 14 residues. The V end was cut by 7 bases, the J end by 0 bases, with 12 bases between. CDR1 is SGHVS, CDR2 FQNEAQ, per germline. CDR3 coding DNA: TGTGCCAGCATGGCCGGGAGTAACCAAGAGACCCAGTACTTC. Amino acid sequence: CASMAGSNQETQYF.

This clone was recorded only once. V and J are TRBV19 and TRBJ2-5; 8 nucleotides align to TRBD1. Germline V gene data show CDR1 as LNHDA and CDR2 as SQIVND (reference sequence). The CDR3 totals 14 residues. Germline trimming cut 3 bases from V and 5 bases from J; bases unmatched to any gene: 5. The CDR3 nucleotides read TGTGCCAGTAGTATTGCAGGGGGCCTGGAGACCCAGTACTTC. It encodes CASSIAGGLETQYF.

This chain joins TRBV2 and TRBJ2-5; perhaps TRBD2 as D (5 bases). Germline lookup yields CDR1 SNHLY and CDR2 FYNNEI. This CDR3 has 15 amino acids. V gave up 6 bases and J gave up 2 bases, with 16 bases separating them. CDR3 sequence: CASSLSSGRQETQYF. The CDR3 DNA sequence: TGTGCCAGCAGCTTATCATCTGGGAGACAAGAGACCCAGTACTTC.

The chain couples TRBV9 to TRBJ1-5; D gene unclear. CDR3 length equals 15 residues. Trimming removed 4 bases from V and 0 bases from J, with 11 bases in between. Germline V lookup: CDR1 SGDLS, CDR2 YYNGEE. The CDR3 region is CASSPQAYSNQPQHF. CDR3 bases: TGTGCCAGCAGCCCCCAGGCCTATAGCAATCAGCCCCAGCATTTT.

As concerns this clone: Relative to the germline gene, one junction end is altered; a read error may explain this. CDR3: CASSPGTSGQVTQYF. DNA of the CDR3: TGTGCCAGCAGCCCAGGGACTAGCGGGCAAGTGACCCAGTACTTC. This sequence joins TRBV11-2 and TRBJ2-5; 12 bases map to TRBD2. Germline CDR1 reads SGHAT; CDR2 reads FQNNGV. There are 15 residues in the CDR3.